This entry lists 29 T cell receptor beta chains sequenced from one sample in a study of T-cell reconstitution after alpha-beta-depleted transplantation in children. Preparation of the TCRbeta library was carried out with unique molecular identifiers. TCRdb reprocessed the PCR reads via MiXCR and lists one record per CDR3 protein. The table has around 400,000 distinct CDR3 sequences, roughly 21% seen once. The sample consisted of PBMCs from the stem cell graft donor, taken from the stem cell graft. Receptors were obtained from a human donor who donated a stem cell graft to a child with acute myeloid leukemia.

Notes on this clonotype: Being one base from a much bigger clone, this may be a read error. The chain is built from TRBV27 and TRBJ2-5; weak D call: TRBD2 (5 bases). The germline V gene has CDR1 MNHEY and CDR2 SMNVEV (reference sequence). Trimming cost V 10 bases and J 3 bases, with 21 bases left between them. The CDR3 has 15 residues. CDR3 DNA sequence: TGTGCCACTTCGTTTAGCGCGAGTTGGGAAGAGACCCAGTACTTC. It specifies CATSFSASWEETQYF.

This clonotype was seen more than once but under ten times. The V and J genes are TRBV7-2 and TRBJ2-5; D remains ambiguous. V lost 0 bases to trimming and J lost 2 bases, with 10 bases between them. Germline CDR1 SGHTA, CDR2 FQGNSA. CDR3 length: 15 residues. This chain's CDR3 is CASSLALGRQETQYF. CDR3 nucleotide sequence: TGTGCCAGCAGCTTAGCCCTCGGGCGTCAAGAGACCCAGTACTTC.

This clonotype was observed many times. The V gene is TRBV7-3, the J gene TRBJ2-1; D is unresolved. Deletions cut 3 bases from V and 4 bases from J, with 7 bases between. This CDR3 contains 13 residues. Germline CDR1 and CDR2: SGHTA and FQGTGA. CDR3 residues: CASSFSHYNEQFF. Here the CDR3 DNA reads TGTGCCAGCAGCTTCTCCCATTACAATGAGCAGTTCTTC.

This clonotype came up a few times. V and J are TRBV29-1 and TRBJ2-5; maybe TRBD1 (6 bases). The CDR3 is made up of 13 amino acids. V lost 3 bases and J lost 4, with 12 bases in between. The germline V gene has CDR1 SQVTM and CDR2 ANQGSEA. The CDR3, as DNA: TGCAGCGTTGACGCAGGGGCGGTAGAGACCCAGTACTTC. Translation: CSVDAGAVETQYF.

The DNA of the CDR3 is TGTGCCAGCAGCTTAATAAGTTTGACTAGCGGGAATATCTACAATGAGCAGTTCTTC. It is translated as CASSLISLTSGNIYNEQFF. V usage is TRBV7-6 and J usage is TRBJ2-1; 11 bases map to TRBD2. Losses at the gene ends were 2 bases for V and 3 bases for J; bases not matched to a gene: 12. CDR1 is SGHVS, CDR2 FNYEAQ, per germline. The CDR3 totals 19 residues.

This sequence joins TRBV12-3 or TRBV12-4 and TRBJ2-1, with TRBD1 matching 7 bases. The CDR3 contains 15 residues. After removal of 7 bases from V and 8 bases from J, the junction contained 14 bases not matched to a gene. The CDR3 bases are TGTGCCAGCACCCAAAGACAGGGACCGCTTGATGAGCAGTTCTTC. This encodes CASTQRQGPLDEQFF.

This clonotype was counted a few times. The chain couples TRBV4-1 to TRBJ2-1, with D perhaps being TRBD1 or TRBD2 (5 bases each). Trimming removed 0 bases from V and 8 bases from J, with 17 bases in between. This CDR3 is built from 16 residues. Per germline, CDR1 MGHRA and CDR2 YSYEKL. The DNA for the CDR3 is TGCGCCAGCAGCCAAGAGCTCCGATTAGGGACCGATGAGCAGTTCTTC. This translates into CASSQELRLGTDEQFF.

This clonotype was recorded a few times. This chain joins TRBV12-3 or TRBV12-4 and TRBJ2-7; maybe TRBD1 (6 bases). The CDR3 consists of 13 residues. The ends were cut back, 7 bases at V and 7 bases at J, with 17 bases in the middle. The CDR3 sequence: CASKRTGMEEQYF. In DNA form, the CDR3 reads TGTGCCAGCAAACGCACAGGGATGGAAGAGCAGTACTTC.

This clonotype was recorded many times. The rearrangement joins TRBV15 to TRBJ2-3; 8 nucleotides line up with TRBD2. The V gene end was trimmed by 6 bases and the J gene end by 0 bases; junction bases not matched to a gene: 2. CDR1 is LNHNV, CDR2 YYDKDF, per germline (reference sequence). The CDR3 covers 14 residues. The CDR3: CATRASGSTDTQYF. DNA for the CDR3: TGTGCCACCAGGGCTAGCGGGAGCACAGATACGCAGTATTTT.

The CDR3, as DNA: TGCGCCAGCAGCTTGGCCTTGTCGAACGGTCAAGAGACCCAGTACTTC. Encoded protein: CASSLALSNGQETQYF. The V and J genes are TRBV5-1 and TRBJ2-5; D gene uncertain. The CDR3 has 16 amino acids. Germline V gives CDR1 SGHRS, CDR2 YFSETQ. Deletions cut 0 bases from V and 2 bases from J, with 14 bases between.

As DNA, the CDR3 is TGTGCCAGCAGCATGGGACTAGCGGTAAATGAGCAGTTCTTC. Encoded protein: CASSMGLAVNEQFF. V is TRBV7-9 and J is TRBJ2-1; 11 nucleotides match TRBD2. CDR1 is SEHNR and CDR2 is FQNEAQ in the germline V gene (reference sequence). V was pared by 5 bases and J by 7 bases, with 4 bases of the junction left unmatched. This CDR3 is built from 14 residues.

This chain joins TRBV20-1 and TRBJ2-7; D gene unclear. The CDR3 is 13 amino acids. Germline CDR1 DFQATT, CDR2 SNEGSKA (reference sequence). Between the trimmed V and J ends, which lost 3 bases and 2 bases, there was a span of 11 bases. CDR3 region: CSASGLDAYEQYF. The CDR3 DNA sequence: TGCAGTGCTAGTGGGCTAGACGCCTACGAGCAGTACTTC.

This clonotype appeared a few times. This chain connects TRBV6-5 to TRBJ2-7; TRBD2 is a possible D gene (6 bases). Germline CDR1 is MNHEY and CDR2 is SVGAGI. The V gene lost 0 bases and the J gene lost 4 bases, with 10 bases spanning the gap. This CDR3 has 14 residues. The CDR3 nucleotides read TGTGCCAGCAGTTACTCTGGGGGGTTATACGAGCAGTACTTC. Translating it yields CASSYSGGLYEQYF.

V and J are TRBV5-1 and TRBJ2-1; D unresolved. V was cut by 4 bases and J by 7 bases, with 12 bases left in between. This CDR3 region has 13 residues. Germline CDR1 is SGHRS and CDR2 is YFSETQ. CDR3 sequence (DNA): TGCGCCAGCAGCGTGCGACGACCGAATGAGCAGTTCTTC. Translated: CASSVRRPNEQFF.

This clonotype was detected ten times or more. The V call is TRBV29-1, the J call TRBJ2-7, with D possibly called TRBD1 or TRBD2 (5 bases each). Germline V gene data show CDR1 as SQVTM and CDR2 as ANQGSEA. V was cut by 6 bases and J by 0 bases, with 9 bases left in between. The CDR3 contains 12 residues. The CDR3 region has the DNA TGCAGCGTGAGGGGCGGCTCCTACGAGCAGTACTTC. Translating it yields CSVRGGSYEQYF.

The J gene is TRBJ2-7, the V gene TRBV3-1, with D unclear. Germline loops: CDR1 LGHDT, CDR2 YNNKEL (reference sequence). V was shortened by 3 bases and J by 3 bases, with 12 bases between the two germline ends. This CDR3 is built from 14 residues. CDR3 in DNA: TGTGCCAGCAGCCACCTCGGTGGGAACTACGAGCAGTACTTC. Amino acid sequence: CASSHLGGNYEQYF.

A few counts support this clonotype. V gene TRBV7-3 combines with J gene TRBJ2-1; TRBD2 matches 7 bases. The CDR3 covers 18 residues. The V and J ends lost 4 bases and 1 base, in that order; junction bases with no gene match: 13. The germline V gene encodes CDR1 SGHTA and CDR2 FQGTGA. The CDR3 nucleotides read TGTGCCAGCAGCTACCCCCTTACTAGCGAGGGGTCCTACAATGAGCAGTTCTTC. As protein: CASSYPLTSEGSYNEQFF.

This clonotype was observed many times. This sequence joins TRBV12-3 or TRBV12-4 and TRBJ1-1, with TRBD1 as a possible D gene (6 bases). The CDR3 contains 14 residues. V was cut by 8 bases and J by 4 bases, with 17 bases left in between. The CDR3 loop is CASLPGGAGTEAFF. The DNA of the CDR3 is TGTGCCAGCCTCCCCGGGGGGGCGGGCACTGAAGCTTTCTTT.

This clonotype was counted a few times. This chain uses TRBV29-1 with TRBJ2-1, with D maybe TRBD1 (5 bases). The V end lost 6 bases, the J end lost 3 bases, and 15 bases lay between the germline ends. Germline assignment: CDR1 SQVTM and CDR2 ANQGSEA. The CDR3 length is 14 residues. CDR3 loop: CSVYGAGLYNEQFF. The CDR3 DNA sequence: TGCAGCGTATACGGCGCAGGGCTCTACAATGAGCAGTTCTTC.

This clonotype was found many times. The V and J genes are TRBV9 and TRBJ2-1; D may be TRBD1 or TRBD2 (6 bases each). CDR3 length equals 13 residues. The germline V gene has CDR1 SGDLS and CDR2 YYNGEE. Trimming took 0 bases from V and 9 from J, leaving 10 bases between them. DNA for the CDR3: TGTGCCAGCAGCGTAGTGAAGGGGGGTGAGCAGTTCTTC. Translation: CASSVVKGGEQFF.

This clonotype was recorded at least ten times. This chain connects TRBV25-1 to TRBJ1-4, with D possibly matching TRBD1 (6 bases). CDR1 is MGHDK, CDR2 SYGVNS, per germline. The ends were cut back, 4 bases at V and 7 bases at J, with 22 bases in the middle. The CDR3 totals 17 residues. The CDR3 DNA is TGTGCCAGCAGTGGTCCCGTCCAGGGGCGCACCCTTGAAAAACTGTTTTTT. Encoded protein: CASSGPVQGRTLEKLFF. The full variable domain, rest sourced from reference TRBV25-1 and TRBJ1-4, is EADIYQTPRYLVIGTGKKITLECSQTMGHDKMYWYQQDPGMELHLIHYSYGVNSTEKGDLSSESTVSRIRTEHFPLTLESARPSHTSQYLCASSGPVQGRTLEKLFFGSGTQLSVL.

This clonotype showed up many times. J is TRBJ2-1 and V is TRBV12-3 or TRBV12-4; D assignment may be TRBD1 or TRBD2 (6 bases each). V lost 3 bases and J lost 9, with 9 bases in between. This CDR3 is 12 amino acids long. The CDR3 sequence is CASSLGGLEQFF. The CDR3 region has the DNA TGTGCCAGCAGTTTGGGGGGCCTTGAGCAGTTCTTC.

The V and J genes are TRBV7-9 and TRBJ1-1; TRBD1 agrees at 8 bases. Germline assignment: CDR1 SEHNR and CDR2 FQNEAQ (reference sequence). This CDR3 has 14 amino acids. The trim removed 5 bases at V and 1 base at J, leaving 3 bases unmatched. This chain's CDR3 is CASSPGQENTEAFF. CDR3 DNA: TGTGCCAGCAGCCCGGGACAGGAGAACACTGAAGCTTTCTTT. Supplemented by reference TRBV7-9 and TRBJ1-1, the full variable domain reads DTGVSQNPRHKITKRGQNVTFRCDPISEHNRLYWYRQTLGQGPEFLTYFQNEAQLEKSRLLSDRFSAERPKGSFSTLEIQRTEQGDSAMYLCASSPGQENTEAFFGQGTRLTVV.

In its sample, this clonotype was seen a few times. The chain recombines TRBV10-3 with TRBJ2-3, with D hard to call. Germline-derived CDR1 and CDR2 are ENHRY and SYGVKD. This CDR3 contains 16 residues. Trimming shortened V by 0 bases and J by 3 bases, and 13 bases separated the two germline ends. For the CDR3, the DNA is TGTGCCATCAGTGAGTCGAGGCCCGAGAGGACAGATACGCAGTATTTT. Residues: CAISESRPERTDTQYF.

This clonotype was counted a single time. The CDR3 carries no conserved terminal phenylalanine or tryptophan, so it likely arises from a read error. This rearrangement joins TRBV20-1 to TRBJ2-5, with unresolved D. The V end lost 1 base, the J end lost 5 bases, and 2 bases lay between the germline ends. The CDR3 has 10 residues. CDR1 DFQATT and CDR2 SNEGSKA come from the germline V gene (reference sequence). The CDR3 DNA is TGCAGTGCTAGAGTGGAGACCCAGTACTAC. Translation gives CSARVETQYY.

The V and J genes are TRBV11-2 and TRBJ2-3; D may be TRBD2 (6 bases). Germline values: CDR1 SGHAT, CDR2 FQNNGV. V was pared by 2 bases and J by 0 bases, with 18 bases between. The CDR3 sequence is 18 residues long. The CDR3 DNA reads TGTGCCAGCAGCTTAATCCTACTAGCAACCACTAGCACAGATACGCAGTATTTT. Translation: CASSLILLATTSTDTQYF.

This clonotype has just a few counts. The chain joins TRBV24-1 to TRBJ2-2; D possibly corresponds to TRBD2 (5 bases). The CDR3 length is 16 residues. Germline CDR1 reads KGHDR; CDR2 reads SFDVKD. V lost 3 bases to trimming and J lost 4 bases, with 14 bases between them. Written as DNA, the CDR3 is TGTGCCACCAGTGATCCAACTAGTATGGTCACCGGGGAGCTGTTTTTT. It yields the protein CATSDPTSMVTGELFF.

V is TRBV3-1 and J is TRBJ2-3; a possible D gene is TRBD2 (6 bases). This CDR3 has 16 amino acids. Trimming removed 2 bases from V and 7 bases from J, with 19 bases in between. Germline CDR1 and CDR2: LGHDT and YNNKEL (reference sequence). In nucleotides, the CDR3 is TGTGCCAGCAGCCAACAAGATAGCGGTTCTCTGAATACGCAGTATTTT. Translated: CASSQQDSGSLNTQYF.

The table lists this clonotype with a few counts. V gene TRBV9 combines with J gene TRBJ2-5; 8 positions match TRBD2. The CDR3 totals 13 residues. Germline V gives CDR1 SGDLS, CDR2 YYNGEE. V was clipped by 4 bases and J by 4 bases; unmatched bases: 3. The CDR3 region is CASSIRGGETQYF. DNA of the CDR3: TGTGCCAGCAGCATTCGGGGGGGAGAGACCCAGTACTTC.